A selection of T cell receptor beta chains follows, all from one sample in a study of blood T cell repertoires in COVID-19. Assay used: immunoSEQ multiplex PCR; TCRdb lists only in-frame clones, some missing. This table holds 55,000 to 90,000 clones, roughly 91% found once. Sequencing was carried out using peripheral blood. The receptors shown here come from a human donor in a cohort sampled during active COVID-19. Each CDR3 is given with its conserved first and last residue. Each record gives: V gene, clone size, D gene, J gene, CDR3 protein, CDR3 DNA. D genes are given only for firm matches. A row's size may be missing; if present it is once, few, many or a size class.

TRBV7-9,-,-,TRBJ2-1,CASSLGQTYNEQFF,TGTGCCAGCAGTTTGGGACAAACTTACAATGAGCAGTTCTTC
TRBV19,-,TRBD2,TRBJ2-1,CASSIAGGPYNEQFF,TGTGCCAGTAGTATAGCGGGAGGGCCCTACAATGAGCAGTTCTTC
TRBV5-6,-,-,TRBJ2-1,CASSLVWGDYNEQFF,TGTGCCAGCAGCTTGGTGTGGGGGGACTACAATGAGCAGTTCTTC
TRBV3-1/TRBV3-2,-,TRBD2,TRBJ2-7,CASSPRASGRNEQYF,TGTGCCAGCAGCCCCCGGGCCAGCGGGAGGAACGAGCAGTACTTC
TRBV5-8,once,-,TRBJ1-2,CASSYLSGGPGYTF,TGTGCCAGCAGCTACCTCAGCGGGGGCCCTGGCTACACCTTC
TRBV10-3,-,TRBD2,TRBJ2-3,CAIRTSESRTDTQYF,TGTGCCATCAGGACTAGCGAAAGTCGCACAGATACGCAGTATTTT
TRBV9,-,-,TRBJ2-5,CASSSTDSPGDQYF,TGTGCCAGCAGCTCGACAGACTCCCCAGGGGACCAGTACTTC
TRBV6-4,-,-,TRBJ1-5,CASSDPRRGQPQHF,TGTGCCAGCAGTGACCCCCGGAGGGGACAGCCCCAGCATTTT
TRBV25-1,-,-,TRBJ2-1,CASSGGRSSYNEQFF,TGTGCCAGCAGTGGAGGGCGGAGCTCCTACAATGAGCAGTTCTTC
TRBV7-2,-,TRBD1,TRBJ2-7,CASSLEGHRGTFYEQYF,TGTGCCAGCAGCTTAGAGGGCCACAGGGGAACATTCTACGAGCAGTACTTC
TRBV7-9,once,-,TRBJ2-3,CASSSLARSTDTQYF,TGTGCCAGCAGCTCTCTAGCGCGTAGCACAGATACGCAGTATTTT